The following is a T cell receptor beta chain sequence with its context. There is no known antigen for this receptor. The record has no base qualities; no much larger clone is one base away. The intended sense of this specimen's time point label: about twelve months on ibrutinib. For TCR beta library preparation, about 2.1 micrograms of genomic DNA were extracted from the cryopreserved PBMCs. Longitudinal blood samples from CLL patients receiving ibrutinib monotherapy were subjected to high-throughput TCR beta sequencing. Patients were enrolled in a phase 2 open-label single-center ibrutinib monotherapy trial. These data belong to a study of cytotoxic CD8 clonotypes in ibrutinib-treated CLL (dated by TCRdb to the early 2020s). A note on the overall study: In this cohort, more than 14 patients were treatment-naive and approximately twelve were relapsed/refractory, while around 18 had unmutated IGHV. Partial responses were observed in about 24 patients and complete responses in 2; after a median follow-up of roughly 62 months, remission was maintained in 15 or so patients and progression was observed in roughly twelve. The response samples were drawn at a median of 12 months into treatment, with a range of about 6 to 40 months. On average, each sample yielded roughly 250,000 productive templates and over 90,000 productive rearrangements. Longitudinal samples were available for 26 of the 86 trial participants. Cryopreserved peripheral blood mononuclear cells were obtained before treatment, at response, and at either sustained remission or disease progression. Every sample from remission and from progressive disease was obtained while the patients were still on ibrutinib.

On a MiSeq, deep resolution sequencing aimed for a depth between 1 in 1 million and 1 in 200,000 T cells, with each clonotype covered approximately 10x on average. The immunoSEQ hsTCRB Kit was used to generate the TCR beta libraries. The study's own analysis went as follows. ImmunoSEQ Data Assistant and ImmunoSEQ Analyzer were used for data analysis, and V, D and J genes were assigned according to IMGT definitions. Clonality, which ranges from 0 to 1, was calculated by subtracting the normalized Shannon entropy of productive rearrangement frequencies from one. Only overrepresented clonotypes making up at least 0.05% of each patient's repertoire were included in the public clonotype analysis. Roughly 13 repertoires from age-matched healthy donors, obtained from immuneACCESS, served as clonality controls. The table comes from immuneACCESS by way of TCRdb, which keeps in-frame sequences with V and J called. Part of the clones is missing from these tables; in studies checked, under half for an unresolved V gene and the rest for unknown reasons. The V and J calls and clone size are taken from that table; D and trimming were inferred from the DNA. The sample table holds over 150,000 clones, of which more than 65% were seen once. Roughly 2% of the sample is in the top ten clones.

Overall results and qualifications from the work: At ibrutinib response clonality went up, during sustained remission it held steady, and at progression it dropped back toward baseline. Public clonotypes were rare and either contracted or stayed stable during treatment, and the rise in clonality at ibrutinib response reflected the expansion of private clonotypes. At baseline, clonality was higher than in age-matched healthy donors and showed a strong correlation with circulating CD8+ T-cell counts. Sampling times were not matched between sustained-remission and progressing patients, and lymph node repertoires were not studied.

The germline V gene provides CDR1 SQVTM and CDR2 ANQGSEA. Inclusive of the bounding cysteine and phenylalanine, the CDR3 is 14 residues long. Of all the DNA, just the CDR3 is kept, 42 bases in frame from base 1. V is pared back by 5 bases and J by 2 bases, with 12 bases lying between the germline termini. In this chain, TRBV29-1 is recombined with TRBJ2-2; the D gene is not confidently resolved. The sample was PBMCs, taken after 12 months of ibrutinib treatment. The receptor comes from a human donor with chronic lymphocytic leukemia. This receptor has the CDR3 CSVFVGKNTGELFF. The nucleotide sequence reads TGCAGCGTTTTCGTAGGGAAAAACACCGGGGAGCTGTTTTTT.